The rows below give T cell receptor beta chains drawn from one sample of a study of blood T cell repertoires in COVID-19. Assay used: immunoSEQ multiplex PCR; TCRdb lists only in-frame clones, some missing. The sample lists about 30,000 clones; 90% were seen once. Sample: peripheral blood. The receptors originated from a man in his 70s with active or convalescent COVID-19. CDR3s include the opening cysteine and the closing phenylalanine or tryptophan. D genes are given only for firm matches. Only some rows state a clone size, as once, few, many or a class for expanded clones.

TRBV5-1	-	15	TRBJ1-4	-	TGCGCCAGCAGCCCGCGCAGGGATTACAATGAAAAACTGTTTTTT	CASSPRRDYNEKLFF
TRBV7-9	-	14	TRBJ2-3	-	TGTGCCAGCAGGGGGGGTACCCCCCAGAGTACGCAGTATTTT	CASRGGTPQSTQYF
TRBV10-3	-	12	TRBJ1-1	TRBD1	TGTGCCATCAGAGGGACAGGGACTGAAGCTTTCTTT	CAIRGTGTEAFF
TRBV19	-	15	TRBJ1-1	TRBD1	TGTGCCAGTAGCCCGACAGGGACCCTAGGAACTGAAGCTTTCTTT	CASSPTGTLGTEAFF
TRBV5-1	-	15	TRBJ2-5	TRBD1	TGCGCCAGCAGCACGGGACAGGGCAACCAAGAGACCCAGTACTTC	CASSTGQGNQETQYF
TRBV7-2	-	16	TRBJ1-4	TRBD1	TGTGCCAGCAGCTTTGGGGCAGGGGGCGTTAATGAAAAACTGTTTTTT	CASSFGAGGVNEKLFF
TRBV5-6	-	14	TRBJ2-5	-	TGTGCCAGCAGCTGGGGGGACAGACAAGAGACCCAGTACTTC	CASSWGDRQETQYF
TRBV7-3	once	15	TRBJ2-5	-	TGTGCCAGCAGCTCGTTTGGTAGCGGCCAAGAGACCCAGTACTTC	CASSSFGSGQETQYF
TRBV2	-	15	TRBJ2-2	TRBD1	TGTGCCACCCAGGGGCAGGGGGCCGGTGTTGGGGAGCTGTTTTTT	CATQGQGAGVGELFF
TRBV5-4	-	18	TRBJ1-3	-	TGTGCCAGCAGCTTGGGCTTATCGGGGTCGAACTCTGGAAACACCATATATTTT	CASSLGLSGSNSGNTIYF
TRBV3-1/TRBV3-2	few	15	TRBJ1-2	-	TGTGCCAGCAGCCAATACGGGGAAATACTCTATGGCTACACCTTC	CASSQYGEILYGYTF
TRBV7-8	-	13	TRBJ1-1	-	TGTGCCAGCAGCAAAACAAGGAACACTGAAGCTTTCTTT	CASSKTRNTEAFF
TRBV11-2	-	15	TRBJ2-7	TRBD2	TGTGCCAGCAGTCCTATTTCTAGCGGGGGCACCGAGCAGTACTTC	CASSPISSGGTEQYF
TRBV30	-	15	TRBJ1-6	-	TGTGCCTGGAGGGGCACGAGCTCCTATAATTCACCCCTCCACTTT	CAWRGTSSYNSPLHF
TRBV28	-	13	TRBJ1-2	-	TGTGCCAGCAGTTTAGGGGGCCGGGAAGGCTACACCTTC	CASSLGGREGYTF
TRBV19	-	13	TRBJ2-2	-	TGTGCCAGTAGTATTGAGGGAATCGGGGAGCTGTTTTTT	CASSIEGIGELFF
TRBV29-1	-	13	TRBJ1-1	-	TGCAGCGGTAGGACTGTCTCGAACACTGAAGCTTTCTTT	CSGRTVSNTEAFF
TRBV6-6	-	15	TRBJ1-4	TRBD1	TGTGCCAGCAGAACCACGACAGGGTCAAATGAAAAACTGTTTTTT	CASRTTTGSNEKLFF
TRBV6-5	few	15	TRBJ2-7	TRBD2	TGTGCCAGCAGTAGCGGGGGGGTCAGCTCCTACGAGCAGTACTTC	CASSSGGVSSYEQYF
TRBV7-6	-	15	TRBJ2-2	TRBD2	TGTGCCAGCAGCTTGCTAGCGGGAGGGACCGGGGAGCTGTTTTTT	CASSLLAGGTGELFF
TRBV19	-	15	TRBJ1-4	-	TGTGCCAGTAGTATAGGGGGGCTTGTTAATGAAAAACTGTTTTTT	CASSIGGLVNEKLFF
TRBV7-9	-	15	TRBJ1-2	TRBD1	TGTGCCAGCGCGACCCAGGACAGGGGACTATATGGCTACACCTTC	CASATQDRGLYGYTF
TRBV19	once	13	TRBJ1-1	TRBD1	TGTGCCAGTAGTGGACAGGGGGCCACTGAAGCTTTCTTT	CASSGQGATEAFF
TRBV20-1	once	12	TRBJ1-2	-	TGCAGTGCTAGTGGACAACTCGGAGGCTACACCTTC	CSASGQLGGYTF
TRBV6-5	-	15	TRBJ1-1	-	TGTGCCAGCAGTTACGGTTTGGGAGCGAACACTGAAGCTTTCTTT	CASSYGLGANTEAFF
TRBV6-2/TRBV6-3	once	15	TRBJ2-1	-	TGTGCCAGCAGTAAATCATATAGCTCCTACAATGAGCAGTTCTTC	CASSKSYSSYNEQFF
TRBV19	once	14	TRBJ1-5	-	TGTGCCAGTAGTCGGGTCGCAGGGGTTTTGCCCCAGCATTTT	CASSRVAGVLPQHF
TRBV6-2/TRBV6-3	-	14	TRBJ1-2	-	TGTGCCAGCAGTTCCAGGCTCCTGTTGCGTGGCTACACCTTC	CASSSRLLLRGYTF